The clone carrying this TCR beta chain was recorded many times. Its antigen is still unknown. Each CDR3 protein gets one entry after TCRdb re-called the 5' RACE reads with MiXCR. This sample yields 250,000 or so distinct CDR3 sequences, of which 3.6% are seen a single time; around 19% belongs to the top ten. This sample was included in a study of T cells after yellow fever vaccination. Across the whole study: SMART-Seq v4 Ultra Low Input prepared libraries from low-cell fractions.

The germline CDR1 and CDR2 sequences are MGHRA and YSYEKL. V gave up 0 bases and J gave up 0 bases, with 8 bases separating them. CDR3 size: 16 residues. Study results and limitations: Of the clonotypes, a small share occurred in both CD4 and CD8 compartments. Booster samples showed a return of most primary-vaccination clones (roughly 96% CD4, 80% to 90% CD8).

This TCR derives from a man aged 18-30 years who received the YFV17D yellow fever vaccine. The specimen comprised PBMCs, sampled 15 days after the yellow fever booster vaccination. This sequence joins TRBV4-1 and TRBJ1-4; D remains unclear. The DNA for the CDR3 is TGCGCCAGCAGCCAAGATTGGGTTGCAACTAATGAAAAACTGTTTTTT. Encoded protein: CASSQDWVATNEKLFF.